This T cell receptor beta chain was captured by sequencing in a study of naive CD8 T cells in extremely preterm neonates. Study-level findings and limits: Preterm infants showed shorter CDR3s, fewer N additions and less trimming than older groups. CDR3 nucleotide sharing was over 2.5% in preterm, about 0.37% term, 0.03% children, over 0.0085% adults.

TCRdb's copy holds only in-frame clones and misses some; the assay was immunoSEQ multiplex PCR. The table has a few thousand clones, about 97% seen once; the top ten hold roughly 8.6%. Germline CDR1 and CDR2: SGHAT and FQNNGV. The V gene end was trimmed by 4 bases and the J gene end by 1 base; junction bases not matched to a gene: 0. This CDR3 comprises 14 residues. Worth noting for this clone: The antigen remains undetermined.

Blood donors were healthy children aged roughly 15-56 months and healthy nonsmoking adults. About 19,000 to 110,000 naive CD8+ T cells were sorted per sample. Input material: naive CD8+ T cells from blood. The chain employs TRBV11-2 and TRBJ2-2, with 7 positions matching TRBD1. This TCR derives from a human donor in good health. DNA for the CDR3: TGTGCCAGCAGCTGGACAGGGAACACCGGGGAGCTGTTTTTT. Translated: CASSWTGNTGELFF.